This entry lists 10 T cell receptor beta chains sequenced from one sample in a study of T cell repertoires in ileal Crohn's disease. TCRdb's copy holds only in-frame clones and misses some; the assay was immunoSEQ multiplex PCR. The repertoire has approximately 14,000 clones, around 90% of them found once; the top ten carry 3.7%. The sample was ileal tissue. Receptor source: an adult with Crohn's disease.

This rearrangement joins TRBV30 to TRBJ1-5; the D is unclear. CDR3 length: 13 residues. From germline, CDR1 is GTSNPN and CDR2 SVGIG (reference sequence). With 2 bases removed from V and 4 bases from J, the gap between germline ends came to 9 bases. CDR3 region: CAWSYTGNQPQHF. CDR3 sequence (DNA): TGTGCCTGGAGTTATACCGGGAATCAGCCCCAGCATTTT.

The chain has TRBV9 and TRBJ1-3; D is ambiguous. This CDR3 has 16 amino acids. The germline V gene encodes CDR1 SGDLS and CDR2 YYNGEE. Trimming pared 2 bases from V and 0 bases from J, leaving 12 bases between. Written as DNA, the CDR3 is TGTGCCAGCAGCGTGGCGGCCGACCCCTCTGGAAACACCATATATTTT. It is translated as CASSVAADPSGNTIYF. The full variable domain, in which reference TRBV9 and TRBJ1-3 provide the parts outside the CDR3, is DSGVTQTPKHLITATGQRVTLRCSPRSGDLSVYWYQQSLDQGLQFLIQYYNGEERAKGNILERFSAQQFPDLHSELNLSSLELGDSALYFCASSVAADPSGNTIYFGEGSWLTVV.

V usage is TRBV7-9 and J usage is TRBJ2-1, with a weak D call TRBD2 (6 bases). With 4 bases removed from V and 0 bases from J, the gap between germline ends came to 22 bases. This CDR3 has 19 residues. Germline V gene data show CDR1 as SEHNR and CDR2 as FQNEAQ (reference sequence). The CDR3 loop is CASSYPSVTYLSSYNEQFF. The CDR3 bases are TGTGCCAGCAGCTACCCTAGCGTGACGTACCTAAGCTCCTACAATGAGCAGTTCTTC.

The CDR3: CASRRTGSSNQPQHF. The CDR3 DNA reads TGTGCCAGCAGAAGGACAGGGAGTAGCAATCAGCCCCAGCATTTT. This chain connects TRBV6-5 to TRBJ1-5, with 8 bases fitting TRBD1. The CDR3 is 15 amino acids. J lost 0 bases, V lost 6 bases, and 4 bases had no gene match. Per the germline V gene, CDR1 is MNHEY and CDR2 is SVGAGI.

The chain links TRBV7-3 to TRBJ2-1; 7 bases align to TRBD2. Germline V gives CDR1 SGHTA, CDR2 FQGTGA. The CDR3 runs to 15 residues. V lost 5 bases to trimming and J lost 5 bases; unmatched junction nucleotides: 9. The DNA of the CDR3 is TGTGCCAGCAGCGTCGGCGGGCGGGAGAACAATGAGCAGTTCTTC. This encodes CASSVGGRENNEQFF. Full variable domain (outside the CDR3, taken from reference TRBV7-3 and TRBJ2-1): GAGVSQTPSNKVTEKGKYVELRCDPISGHTALYWYRQSLGQGPEFLIYFQGTGAADDSGLPNDRFFAVRPEGSVSTLKIQRTERGDSAVYLCASSVGGRENNEQFFGPGTRLTVL.

The chain has TRBV6-1 and TRBJ2-3, with 16 bases identical to TRBD2. CDR3 length equals 16 residues. CDR1 and CDR2 (germline): MNHNS, SASEGT. Germline trimming cut 3 bases from V and 6 bases from J; bases unmatched to any gene: 3. CDR3 loop: CASSEGLAGGWDTQYF. CDR3 nucleotide sequence: TGTGCCAGCAGTGAGGGACTAGCGGGGGGGTGGGATACGCAGTATTTT.

The CDR3 region has the DNA TGTGCCACCACGAATGACTTCGGCTCCTACAATGAGCAGTTCTTC. Encoded protein: CATTNDFGSYNEQFF. This chain connects TRBV19 to TRBJ2-1, with unresolved D. The V end lost 10 bases, the J end lost 0 bases, and 16 bases lay between the germline ends. The CDR3 is 15 residues long. In germline, CDR1 is LNHDA, CDR2 SQIVND (reference sequence).

This clone has a single count. The rearrangement joins TRBV18 to TRBJ2-5; D gene ambiguous. The DNA end lines up better with TRBJ2-7; the J call may be wrong. Germline V gene data show CDR1 as KGHSH and CDR2 as LQKENI. The length of the CDR3 is 15 residues. This CDR3 is CASSKVGLTGYEQYF. Here the CDR3 DNA reads TGTGCCAGCTCTAAGGTGGGCTTAACTGGCTACGAGCAGTACTTC.

The rearrangement uses TRBV5-1 and TRBJ1-2; 10 bases match TRBD1. This CDR3 contains 15 residues. The J segment lost 5 bases and the V segment lost 3 bases, leaving 7 bases of the junction unmatched. Germline values: CDR1 SGHRS, CDR2 YFSETQ. The CDR3 loop reads CASSSSTGGAYGYTF. CDR3 nucleotides: TGCGCCAGCAGCTCGTCGACAGGGGGCGCTTATGGCTACACCTTC.

The J gene is TRBJ2-5, the V gene TRBV29-1, with D maybe TRBD1 (5 bases). V lost 5 bases, J lost 1 base, and 11 bases lay in between. The germline gives CDR1 SQVTM, CDR2 ANQGSEA. The CDR3 is 13 residues long. CDR3 sequence (DNA): TGCAGCGTTCGACAGAGTCTCCAAGAGACCCAGTACTTC. Its protein is CSVRQSLQETQYF.